The T cell receptor beta chain under discussion was sequenced for a study of blood T cell repertoires in COVID-19. As for the study in general: Samples representing acute and convalescent COVID-19 were sourced from the United States, Italy and Spain. Sources were T cells, B-cell-depleted T cells, or PBMCs; the material itself was cDNA or gDNA.

Authors' analysis steps: Researchers report that nucleated cell counts were estimated from reference gene primer amplification. Clones were sequenced by immunoSEQ multiplex PCR, and TCRdb holds only the in-frame ones, with some missing. Clonal size and the V and J genes are those of that table, whereas D and trimming came from the DNA. The sample includes around 70,000 clones, approximately 80% of them seen just once. Germline CDR1 is SEHNR and CDR2 is FQNEAQ (reference sequence). V shed 3 bases, J shed 5 bases, and the junction held 2 bases outside the gene matches. The CDR3 has 13 residues. The specimen sequenced was peripheral blood. This chain uses TRBV7-9 with TRBJ1-1; TRBD1 matches 8 bases. The origin of this receptor is a woman in her 50s with acute or convalescent COVID-19. This chain's CDR3 is CASSLGQATEAFF. In DNA, the CDR3 is TGTGCCAGCAGCTTGGGACAGGCGACTGAAGCTTTCTTT.